This TCR beta chain was captured by sequencing in a study of cytomegalovirus exposure and HLA in healthy donors. The study, taken as a whole, reports: As was reported, the HLA-A and HLA-B alleles of most subjects were accurately predicted from TCR beta sequences. Altogether, 160 or so TCR beta chains were recorded as cytomegalovirus-associated.

This CDR3 comprises 11 residues. Trimming shortened V by 5 bases and J by 5 bases, and 5 bases separated the two germline ends. The germline V gene has CDR1 SGHAT and CDR2 FQDESV (reference sequence). About this clone: Antigen specificity is unknown.

Primers: 60 Vbeta forward and 13 Jbeta reverse. Using immunoSEQ multiplex PCR, the repertoire was profiled, and TCRdb retains in-frame clones only, with some absent. The repertoire holds fewer than 200,000 clones, with roughly 80% as singletons. Every donor was a healthy person donating bone marrow. The TCR sequence derives from a man between 50 and 59 years old in good health and CMV-seropositive. The sample was PBMCs. The rearrangement links TRBV11-1 to TRBJ2-3; D unresolved. The CDR3 region is CASSAGDTQYF. The CDR3, as DNA: TGTGCCAGCAGCGCCGGAGATACGCAGTATTTT.